Below, 23 T cell receptor beta chains from the same sample are listed, as sequenced in a study of blood T cell repertoires in COVID-19 (dated by TCRdb to the early 2020s). Library prep was done by the immunoSEQ multiplex PCR assay. TCRdb took over this immuneACCESS table, retaining in-frame rearrangements with V and J assigned. Such tables are incomplete; in checked studies, under half of the missing clones stem from an unresolved V gene, and the remainder is unexplained. Present in this sample are a few hundred thousand clones, approximately 90% of which were seen just once. The ten most abundant clones make up roughly 6.2% of the sample. Sequencing was carried out using peripheral blood. The receptors were gathered from a man aged 55 to 70 who had recovered from COVID-19.

The chain recombines TRBV24-1 with TRBJ2-5; TRBD1 agrees at 11 bases. The junction had 4 bases not matched to a gene; V was cut back by 4 bases and J by 4 bases. CDR3 size: 15 residues. Germline CDR1 reads KGHDR; CDR2 reads SFDVKD. The CDR3 DNA follows: TGTGCCACCAGTGAATCTGGGACAGGGGGAGAGACCCAGTACTTC. This translates into CATSESGTGGETQYF.

CDR3 sequence: CASSYSGQNQPQHF. For the CDR3, the DNA is TGTGCCAGCAGTTACTCCGGACAGAATCAGCCCCAGCATTTT. This chain uses TRBV6-2 or TRBV6-3 with TRBJ1-5; a weak D match, TRBD1 (6 bases). The CDR3 loop spans 14 amino acids. Germline lookup yields CDR1 MNHEY and CDR2 SVGEGT. Trimming cost V 0 bases and J 4 bases, with 7 bases left between them.

The chain employs TRBV29-1 and TRBJ2-1; TRBD1 matches 7 bases. The CDR3 loop spans 14 amino acids. In germline, CDR1 is SQVTM, CDR2 ANQGSEA. The V and J ends lost 7 bases and 0 bases, in that order; junction bases with no gene match: 6. The CDR3 loop is CSGTSGGSYNEQFF. CDR3 coding DNA: TGCAGCGGAACTTCAGGGGGCTCCTACAATGAGCAGTTCTTC.

The gene calls are TRBV6-1 and TRBJ2-1; possible D gene TRBD2, 5 bases. Trimming pared 1 base from V and 8 bases from J, leaving 21 bases between. Germline V gives CDR1 MNHNS, CDR2 SASEGT. This CDR3 spans 17 amino acids. The CDR3 nucleotides are TGTGCCAGCAGTGAAGTTCGAGGGAGTCGGAGGTTCGATGAGCAGTTCTTC. This gives the protein CASSEVRGSRRFDEQFF.

This clone was seen at least ten times. The chain recombines TRBV19 with TRBJ1-2; 10 nucleotides agree with TRBD1. Germline trimming cut 6 bases from V and 8 bases from J; bases unmatched to any gene: 3. This CDR3 contains 12 residues. Germline V gives CDR1 LNHDA, CDR2 SQIVND (reference sequence). CDR3 sequence: CASRPGQGGYTF. The CDR3 bases are TGTGCCAGTAGGCCGGGACAGGGGGGCTACACCTTC.

The chain is built from TRBV5-1 and TRBJ2-3, with 8 bases aligning to TRBD1. CDR3 length: 14 residues. Germline values: CDR1 SGHRS, CDR2 YFSETQ. V lost 5 bases, J lost 4 bases, and 6 bases stayed unmatched. CDR3 in amino acids: CASRDRDGPDTQYF. CDR3 coding DNA: TGCGCCAGCAGGGACAGGGATGGGCCAGATACGCAGTATTTT.

The chain is built from TRBV24-1 and TRBJ2-2; D is unresolved. Deletions cut 9 bases from V and 4 bases from J, with 11 bases between. The CDR3 contains 13 residues. The V gene's germline CDR1 is KGHDR and CDR2 SFDVKD. The CDR3 loop reads CATRARGTGELFF. CDR3 bases: TGTGCCACCCGTGCACGAGGCACCGGGGAGCTGTTTTTT.

Remarks on this clone: A junction boundary mismatches the germline segment, possibly from a read error. The gene calls are TRBV6-5 and TRBJ1-4; D is possibly TRBD1 (6 bases). From germline, CDR1 is MNHEY and CDR2 SVGAGI. The length of the CDR3 is 15 residues. CDR3 loop: CASSYFWDKGEKLFF. CDR3 coding DNA: TGTGCCAGCAGCTACTTTTGGGACAAGGGTGAAAAACTGTTTTTT.

The V and J genes are TRBV10-1 and TRBJ2-3; TRBD2 matches 10 bases. This CDR3 is 17 amino acids long. Germline CDR1 is WNHNN and CDR2 is SYGVQD (reference sequence). V trimming: 2 bases; J trimming: 6 bases; junction bases outside the gene matches: 11. CDR3 bases: TGCGCCAGCAGTGAGGGTACAGCGGGAGGGCCGCGTGATACGCAGTATTTT. Its translation is CASSEGTAGGPRDTQYF.

The rearrangement joins TRBV6-5 to TRBJ2-1; 10 bases are shared with TRBD2. Trimming at V came to 7 bases and at J to 8 bases, leaving 11 bases not matched to a gene. Germline assignment: CDR1 MNHEY and CDR2 SVGAGI. This CDR3 comprises 15 residues. As DNA, the CDR3 is TGTGCCAGCAAGCGGGGGGGCCAATTTCGCGATGAGCAGTTCTTC. Amino acids: CASKRGGQFRDEQFF.

The rearrangement links TRBV3-1 (or the pseudogene TRBV3-2) to TRBJ1-2; a possible D gene is TRBD1 (5 bases). Trimming removed 4 bases from V and 3 bases from J, with 9 bases in between. Germline assignment: CDR1 LGHDT and CDR2 YNNKEL (reference sequence). This CDR3 comprises 13 residues. In DNA form, the CDR3 reads TGTGCCAGCAGCCGGGGCCGCGACTATGGCTACACCTTC. Amino acids: CASSRGRDYGYTF.

The chain uses TRBV5-4 and TRBJ1-1; D remains unclear. Germline-derived CDR1 and CDR2 are SGHNT and YYREEE (reference sequence). V gave up 3 bases and J gave up 1 base, with 7 bases separating them. The CDR3 covers 13 residues. DNA of the CDR3: TGTGCCAGCAGCTCGACACAGAACACTGAAGCTTTCTTT. Protein sequence: CASSSTQNTEAFF.

The rearrangement uses TRBV28 and TRBJ2-3, with D hard to call. Germline V CDR1 and CDR2: MDHEN, SYDVKM. Between the trimmed V and J ends, which lost 2 bases and 4 bases, there was a span of 7 bases. The CDR3 consists of 13 residues. The chain's CDR3 is CASSLGVPDTQYF. The CDR3 nucleotides are TGTGCCAGCAGTTTAGGAGTTCCAGATACGCAGTATTTT.

The chain couples TRBV7-9 to TRBJ1-4, with a possible D match to TRBD1 (6 bases). The CDR3 extends over 16 amino acids. The germline V gene has CDR1 SEHNR and CDR2 FQNEAQ (reference sequence). The ends were cut back, 4 bases at V and 5 bases at J, with 17 bases in the middle. The DNA of the CDR3 is TGTGCCAGCAGCTCATCCCTACAGGGACCCAATGAAAAACTGTTTTTT. It codes for CASSSSLQGPNEKLFF.

This CDR3 reads CASAFSGTGNTGELFF. CDR3 nucleotide sequence: TGTGCCAGCGCCTTTTCCGGGACTGGTAACACCGGGGAGCTGTTTTTT. The rearrangement joins TRBV3-1 (or the pseudogene TRBV3-2) to TRBJ2-2; D perhaps matches TRBD2 (6 bases). This CDR3 has 16 residues. Trimming removed 8 bases at V and 2 bases at J, with 18 bases between. CDR1 is LGHDT and CDR2 is YNNKEL in the germline V gene (reference sequence).

The V and J genes are TRBV24-1 and TRBJ2-2; 9 nucleotides match TRBD1. The CDR3 covers 18 residues. J lost 5 bases, V lost 3 bases, and 12 bases had no gene match. Germline CDR1 KGHDR, CDR2 SFDVKD. The CDR3 nucleotides read TGTGCCACCAGTGATCCTGCACCGGGACAGGGTCGGACCGGGGAGCTGTTTTTT. Protein: CATSDPAPGQGRTGELFF.

This clone was recorded a few times. The genes are TRBV7-8 and TRBJ2-7; D ambiguous. The CDR3 is made up of 14 amino acids. Germline loops: CDR1 SGHVS, CDR2 FQNEAQ. Trimming shortened V by 1 base and J by 5 bases, and 12 bases separated the two germline ends. The CDR3 is CASSLVQVEHEQYF. Here the CDR3 DNA reads TGTGCCAGCAGCTTAGTGCAGGTTGAGCACGAGCAGTACTTC. Together with reference TRBV7-8 and TRBJ2-7, the CDR3 gives the full variable domain: GAGVSQSPRYKVAKRGQDVALRCDPISGHVSLFWYQQALGQGPEFLTYFQNEAQLDKSGLPSDRFFAERPEGSVSTLKIQRTQQEDSAVYLCASSLVQVEHEQYFGPGTRLTVT.

The chain couples TRBV19 to TRBJ1-2; 12 positions match TRBD1. CDR1 is LNHDA and CDR2 is SQIVND in the germline V gene (reference sequence). This CDR3 is built from 16 residues. V lost 5 bases to trimming and J lost 6 bases; unmatched junction nucleotides: 10. In DNA, the CDR3 is TGTGCCAGTAGTGTGGACCGGGACAGGGGGCTGGATGGCTACACCTTC. It encodes CASSVDRDRGLDGYTF.

The V gene is TRBV7-2, the J gene TRBJ1-5, with TRBD1 as a possible D gene (6 bases). The germline CDR1 and CDR2 sequences are SGHTA and FQGNSA. The CDR3 runs to 15 residues. V was trimmed by 2 bases and J by 6 bases, leaving 14 bases between them. The CDR3, as DNA: TGTGCCAGCAGCTTAACTGGACAGAACCGTCAGCCCCAGCATTTT. Protein sequence: CASSLTGQNRQPQHF.

This chain connects TRBV5-6 to TRBJ2-3; D not certain. Trimming left V 0 bases short and J 6 bases short, with 8 bases between. The CDR3 is 13 amino acids. Looked up from germline, CDR1 is SGHDT and CDR2 is YYEEEE. CDR3 in amino acids: CASSLGPLDTQYF. For the CDR3, the DNA is TGTGCCAGCAGCTTGGGGCCCTTGGATACGCAGTATTTT.

This clone was observed once. The chain carries TRBV6-5 and TRBJ2-1; weak D call: TRBD2 (6 bases). Germline assignment: CDR1 MNHEY and CDR2 SVGAGI. This CDR3 region has 12 residues. Trimming stripped 6 bases from V and 8 bases from J, with 11 bases between. The chain's CDR3 is CASRSSDYEQFF. DNA of the CDR3: TGTGCCAGCAGGTCTAGCGACTATGAGCAGTTCTTC.

The chain is built from TRBV2 and TRBJ1-5; a possible D gene is TRBD1 (5 bases). Germline assignment: CDR1 SNHLY and CDR2 FYNNEI. V gave up 5 bases and J gave up 1 base, with 9 bases separating them. This CDR3 comprises 14 residues. The CDR3 is CASSRTTSNQPQHF. The CDR3 DNA sequence: TGTGCCAGCAGTCGGACAACGAGCAATCAGCCCCAGCATTTT.

V usage is TRBV3-1 (or the pseudogene TRBV3-2) and J usage is TRBJ2-7; 8 nucleotides agree with TRBD2. The CDR3 is 16 residues long. V was clipped by 4 bases and J by 1 base; unmatched bases: 9. Germline CDR1 and CDR2: LGHDT and YNNKEL (reference sequence). In DNA form, the CDR3 reads TGTGCCAGCAGCCTAGACCTAGCGGGTCTATCCTACGAGCAGTACTTC. Translation gives CASSLDLAGLSYEQYF.